This T cell receptor beta chain was captured by sequencing in a study of technical replicates of blood from several donors. Germline assignment: CDR1 MNHNS and CDR2 SASEGT. This CDR3 spans 13 amino acids. V was cut by 10 bases and J by 7 bases, with 17 bases left in between. The table came from immunoSEQ multiplex PCR; TCRdb's copy has only in-frame clones and leaves some out. The sample lists 90,000 to 100,000 clones, about 95% occurring once. V usage is TRBV6-1 and J usage is TRBJ1-5; D is unclear. The specimen sequenced was T cells isolated from PBMCs. The receptor was isolated from a human donor in good health. As DNA, the CDR3 is TGTGCCACCTCGTTAGTGATAGAGCAGCCCCAGCATTTT. It encodes CATSLVIEQPQHF.